These 14 T cell receptor beta chains came from one sample sequenced in a study of radiotherapy plus CTLA-4 blockade in lung cancer. Using immunoSEQ multiplex PCR, the repertoire was profiled, and TCRdb retains in-frame clones only, with some absent. The profile shows under 110,000 clones, more than 75% of them singletons. The material was peripheral blood, obtained from a patient treated with radiotherapy plus ipilimumab. The receptors derive from a human donor with non-small cell lung cancer that progressed on radiotherapy plus ipilimumab. Some clones in this sample may be carry-over from other donors' samples.

The J gene is TRBJ2-3, the V gene TRBV7-2; TRBD2 agrees at 7 bases. This CDR3 has 14 residues. V lost 2 bases and J lost 5; bases outside the gene matches: 4. Germline V gene lookup returns CDR1 SGHTA and CDR2 FQGNSA. The CDR3 is CASSLRLAGDTQYF. The DNA for the CDR3 is TGTGCCAGCAGCTTAAGGTTAGCGGGAGATACGCAGTATTTT.

The V call is TRBV6-5, the J call TRBJ1-4; weak D call: TRBD1 (6 bases). The germline CDR1 and CDR2 sequences are MNHEY and SVGAGI. The CDR3 length is 13 residues. The V gene lost 0 bases and the J gene lost 10 bases, with 9 bases spanning the gap. The CDR3 loop reads CASSYSRDTKLFF. CDR3 in DNA: TGTGCCAGCAGTTACTCAAGGGACACAAAACTGTTTTTT.

The gene calls are TRBV9 and TRBJ2-3, with unresolved D. CDR1 SGDLS and CDR2 YYNGEE come from the germline V gene. This CDR3 has 16 residues. Between the trimmed V and J ends, which lost 0 bases and 0 bases, there was a span of 11 bases. This CDR3 reads CASSVEPSSSTDTQYF. The CDR3 region has the DNA TGTGCCAGCAGCGTAGAACCCTCATCTAGCACAGATACGCAGTATTTT. Combining the CDR3 with reference TRBV9 and TRBJ2-3 gives the whole variable domain DSGVTQTPKHLITATGQRVTLRCSPRSGDLSVYWYQQSLDQGLQFLIQYYNGEERAKGNILERFSAQQFPDLHSELNLSSLELGDSALYFCASSVEPSSSTDTQYFGPGTRLTVL.

The rearrangement uses TRBV5-1 and TRBJ1-6; no definite D call. Germline assignment: CDR1 SGHRS and CDR2 YFSETQ. The CDR3 sequence is 16 residues long. V was clipped by 3 bases and J by 0 bases, with 10 bases between them. The CDR3 region is CASSSASSSYNSPLHF. In DNA form, the CDR3 reads TGCGCCAGCAGCTCAGCAAGCAGCTCCTATAATTCACCCCTCCACTTT.

Notes on this clone: One junction end disagrees with the germline gene, perhaps due to a read error. J is TRBJ2-5 and V is TRBV7-7, with D possibly matching TRBD1 (6 bases). The DNA end is more similar to TRBJ2-7, so the J call may be wrong. The CDR3 contains 13 residues. CDR1 and CDR2 (germline): SSHAT, FNYEAQ (reference sequence). The CDR3 sequence: CASSLEQGYEQYF. For the CDR3, the DNA is TGTGCTAGCAGCTTAGAACAGGGCTACGAGCAGTACTTC.

The chain uses TRBV5-8 and TRBJ1-1; TRBD1 is a possible D gene (6 bases). Germline CDR1 is SGHTS and CDR2 is YDEGEE. The CDR3 covers 12 residues. V dropped 4 bases and J dropped 8 bases, with 12 bases sitting between them. This CDR3 reads CASSRPDREAFF. CDR3 coding DNA: TGTGCCAGCAGCCGCCCGGACAGAGAAGCTTTCTTT. Drawing the rest from reference TRBV5-8 and TRBJ1-1, the complete variable domain is EAGVTQSPTHLIKTRGQQATLRCSPISGHTSVYWYQQALGLGLQFLLWYDEGEERNRGNFPPRFSGRQFPNYSSELNVNALELEDSALYLCASSRPDREAFFGQGTRLTVV.

J is TRBJ2-5 and V is TRBV18, with D unclear. With 3 bases removed from V and 2 bases from J, the gap between germline ends came to 10 bases. CDR1 is KGHSH, CDR2 LQKENI, per germline. The CDR3 is 14 amino acids. This CDR3 reads CASSPVQTQETQYF. The CDR3 nucleotides are TGTGCCAGCTCACCGGTACAGACACAAGAGACCCAGTACTTC.

This clone is a singleton in its sample. The genes are TRBV11-1 and TRBJ2-1; 7 nucleotides match TRBD2. Germline values: CDR1 SGHAT, CDR2 FQDESV (reference sequence). The CDR3 contains 13 residues. Trimming cost V 5 bases and J 8 bases; bases outside gene matches: 6. The chain's CDR3 is CASSQGLRDEQFF. DNA for the CDR3: TGTGCCAGCAGCCAGGGACTACGAGATGAGCAGTTCTTC. Using reference TRBV11-1 and TRBJ2-1 for the parts outside the CDR3, the full variable domain is EAEVAQSPRYKITEKSQAVAFWCDPISGHATLYWYRQILGQGPELLVQFQDESVVDDSQLPKDRFSAERLKGVDSTLKIQPAELGDSAMYLCASSQGLRDEQFFGPGTRLTVL.

V usage is TRBV18 and J usage is TRBJ2-3, with a weak D call TRBD2 (6 bases). V was shortened by 3 bases and J by 5 bases, with 15 bases between the two germline ends. This CDR3 contains 15 residues. Germline loops: CDR1 KGHSH, CDR2 LQKENI. Here the CDR3 reads CASSPPGLRRDTQYF. The CDR3 nucleotides read TGTGCCAGCTCACCTCCGGGACTCCGGAGAGATACGCAGTATTTT.

V and J are TRBV2 and TRBJ1-2, with a tentative D call TRBD1 (5 bases). The CDR3 consists of 15 residues. The germline V gene encodes CDR1 SNHLY and CDR2 FYNNEI. The V end lost 6 bases, the J end lost 8 bases, and 22 bases lay between the germline ends. The CDR3, as DNA: TGTGCCAGCAGGGCCACAGGATTTGGAGCTGTGGGCTACACCTTC. Translation: CASRATGFGAVGYTF.

This chain links TRBV6-6 with TRBJ2-2, with TRBD2 matching 9 bases. The germline V gene encodes CDR1 MNHNY and CDR2 SVGAGI (reference sequence). This CDR3 contains 14 residues. With 8 bases clipped from V and 5 bases from J, the junction kept 6 bases outside the gene matches. The CDR3 DNA sequence: TGTGCCAGCCTCAGCGGGGGGAGAACCGGGGAGCTGTTTTTT. This translates into CASLSGGRTGELFF.

Details on this clone: A junction boundary mismatches the germline segment, possibly from a read error. This chain links TRBV4-3 with TRBJ2-3, with TRBD2 matching over 7 bases. CDR1 and CDR2 (germline): LGHNA, YSLEER. This CDR3 is 15 amino acids long. CDR3 sequence reads: CASSQDPSGTDTQYF. The CDR3, as DNA: TGCGCCAGCAGCCAAGATCCTAGCGGCACAGACACGCAGTATTTT.

This clone was picked up one time. The V gene is TRBV5-6, the J gene TRBJ2-3; the match to TRBD2 covers 9 bases. This CDR3 has 15 amino acids. Germline V lookup: CDR1 SGHDT, CDR2 YYEEEE. V lost 2 bases and J lost 2; bases outside the gene matches: 3. CDR3 sequence: CASSFSGGDTDTQYF. The CDR3 nucleotides are TGTGCCAGCAGCTTTAGCGGGGGAGACACAGATACGCAGTATTTT.

This clone was detected only once. The DNA of the CDR3 is TGTGCCAGTTCCGACAGGGGATACAATCAGCCCCAGCATTTT. It specifies CASSDRGYNQPQHF. The chain couples TRBV19 to TRBJ1-5, with 8 bases fitting TRBD1. V shed 8 bases, J shed 3 bases, and the junction held 6 bases outside the gene matches. The CDR3 is 14 residues long. CDR1 is LNHDA and CDR2 is SQIVND in the germline V gene (reference sequence).